This T cell receptor beta chain was recorded in a study of blood T cell repertoires in COVID-19. On the study more broadly: From the United States, Italy and Spain came samples of acute and convalescent COVID-19.

This table comes from immunoSEQ multiplex PCR, and its TCRdb copy is limited to in-frame clones, with some not included. The sample lists about 340,000 clones; roughly 90% were seen once. Adults between roughly 18 and 90 years of age took part from 24 US areas. Categorization into cohorts depended on clinical history that participants reported. Germline assignment: CDR1 SGHTA and CDR2 FQGNSA. The length of the CDR3 is 15 residues. The V gene end was trimmed by 5 bases and the J gene end by 5 bases; junction bases not matched to a gene: 11. The sample consisted of PBMCs or T cells enriched from blood (not recorded which). The clonotype originates from a woman in her 30s who had recovered from COVID-19. This chain links TRBV7-2 with TRBJ2-7; the match to TRBD2 covers 8 bases. For the CDR3, the DNA is TGTGCCAGCAGCCCCTCGGCCGGGACTAGTGACGAGCAGTACTTC. Protein sequence: CASSPSAGTSDEQYF.